This record concerns one TCR beta chain sequence. Its antigen is not identified. This specimen comes from a study of CD8+ T cells in alopecia areata. The study's findings and limits: It was less clear whether patients shared TCRs than it was in mice, possibly because of HLA. Lesional tissue from the scalp (especially in alopecia totalis/universalis) showed higher clonality than normal scalp. When scalp samples are sequenced, resident alphabeta T cells of normal skin are also captured.

With V trimmed by 1 base and J by 5 bases, 17 bases remained unmatched. Germline CDR1 and CDR2: SGHRS and YFSETQ. The CDR3 loop spans 18 amino acids. Extracted RNA was reverse transcribed, and the resulting cDNA served as sequencing template. This table comes from immunoSEQ multiplex PCR, and its TCRdb copy is limited to in-frame clones, with some not included. The sample consists of around 97,000 clones, less than 70% of them appearing once. The genes are TRBV5-1 and TRBJ2-5; TRBD2 aligns across 7 bases. Sequencing used CD4+ T cells sorted from blood. This receptor was identified in a human donor in good health. In DNA, the CDR3 is TGCGCCAGCAGCTTGAGGCCAGCGGGGCCCTCCCGAAGGGAGACCCAGTACTTC. Translated, it gives CASSLRPAGPSRRETQYF.